This record looks at one T cell receptor (beta chain) sequence and its context. Profiling relied on immunoSEQ multiplex PCR, and the TCRdb table lists in-frame clones only, not all of them. This table holds 25,000 to 30,000 clones, approximately 80% found once. The data were obtained in a study of PD-1 blockade in classical Hodgkin lymphoma. Time point indicated: cycle 4 day 1 (C4D1), after less than 7 weeks of nivolumab. Brentuximab vedotin exposure varied, and every patient relapsed after autologous stem cell transplantation. Germline values: CDR1 MNHEY, CDR2 SVGAGI. The V gene lost 6 bases and the J gene lost 2 bases, with 10 bases spanning the gap. The CDR3 loop spans 13 amino acids.

The chain has TRBV6-5 and TRBJ2-5; no clear D gene. This clonotype was obtained from a human donor with classical Hodgkin lymphoma. The source was peripheral blood mononuclear cells (PBMCs), collected before the fourth cycle of nivolumab. CDR3 amino acids: CASRTLQQETQYF. CDR3 nucleotide sequence: TGTGCCAGCAGAACCCTACAGCAAGAGACCCAGTACTTC.